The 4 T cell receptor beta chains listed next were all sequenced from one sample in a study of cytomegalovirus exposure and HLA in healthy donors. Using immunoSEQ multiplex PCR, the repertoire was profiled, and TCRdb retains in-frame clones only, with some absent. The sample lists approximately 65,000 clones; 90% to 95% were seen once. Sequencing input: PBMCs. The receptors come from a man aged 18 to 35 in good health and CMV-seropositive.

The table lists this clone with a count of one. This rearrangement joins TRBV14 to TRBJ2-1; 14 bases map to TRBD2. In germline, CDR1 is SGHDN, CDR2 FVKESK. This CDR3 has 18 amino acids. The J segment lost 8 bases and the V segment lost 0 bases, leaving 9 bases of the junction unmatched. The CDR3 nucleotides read TGTGCCAGCAGCCAAGAGAATTCGGGACTAGCGGGAGAAGATGAGCAGTTCTTC. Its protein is CASSQENSGLAGEDEQFF.

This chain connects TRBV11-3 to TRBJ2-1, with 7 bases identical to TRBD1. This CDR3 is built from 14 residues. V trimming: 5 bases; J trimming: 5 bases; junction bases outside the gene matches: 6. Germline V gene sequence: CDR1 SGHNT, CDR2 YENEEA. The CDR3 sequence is CASSPTGHNNEQFF. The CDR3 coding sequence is TGTGCCAGCAGCCCGACAGGGCATAACAATGAGCAGTTCTTC. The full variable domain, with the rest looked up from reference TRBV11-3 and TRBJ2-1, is EAGVVQSPRYKIIEKKQPVAFWCNPISGHNTLYWYLQNLGQGPELLIRYENEEAVDDSQLPKDRFSAERLKGVDSTLKIQPAELGDSAVYLCASSPTGHNNEQFFGPGTRLTVL.

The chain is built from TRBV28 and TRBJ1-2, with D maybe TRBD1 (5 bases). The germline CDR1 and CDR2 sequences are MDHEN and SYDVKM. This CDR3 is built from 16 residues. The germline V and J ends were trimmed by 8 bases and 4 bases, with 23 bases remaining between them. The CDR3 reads CASGVGGQQAGYGYTF. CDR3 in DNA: TGTGCCAGCGGAGTGGGGGGTCAACAAGCGGGCTATGGCTACACCTTC.

In DNA, the CDR3 is TGTGCCAGCAAACCGGAAGGGGGCTTTACTGAAGCTTTCTTT. Protein product: CASKPEGGFTEAFF. The chain recombines TRBV7-3 with TRBJ1-1, with 7 bases fitting TRBD1. The CDR3 contains 14 residues. V gave up 7 bases and J gave up 5 bases; unmatched junction bases: 10. Germline V gene sequence: CDR1 SGHTA, CDR2 FQGTGA.